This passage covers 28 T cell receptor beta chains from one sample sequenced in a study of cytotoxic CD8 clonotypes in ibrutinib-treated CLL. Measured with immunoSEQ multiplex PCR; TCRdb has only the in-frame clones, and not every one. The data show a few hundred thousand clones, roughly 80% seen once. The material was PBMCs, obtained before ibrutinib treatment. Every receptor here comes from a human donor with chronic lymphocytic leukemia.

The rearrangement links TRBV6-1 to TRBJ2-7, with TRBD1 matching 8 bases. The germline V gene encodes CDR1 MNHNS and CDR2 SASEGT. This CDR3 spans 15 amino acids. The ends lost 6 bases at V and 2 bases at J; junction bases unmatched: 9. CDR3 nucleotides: TGTGCCAGCAGGACAGGGGTTTTATCCACCTACGAGCAGTACTTC. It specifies CASRTGVLSTYEQYF.

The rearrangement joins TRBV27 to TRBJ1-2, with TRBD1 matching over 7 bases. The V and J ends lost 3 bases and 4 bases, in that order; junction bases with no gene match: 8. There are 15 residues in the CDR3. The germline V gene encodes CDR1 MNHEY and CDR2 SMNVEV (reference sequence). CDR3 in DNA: TGTGCCAGCAGTTTTCAAGGGACAGCCAGCTATGGCTACACCTTC. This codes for CASSFQGTASYGYTF.

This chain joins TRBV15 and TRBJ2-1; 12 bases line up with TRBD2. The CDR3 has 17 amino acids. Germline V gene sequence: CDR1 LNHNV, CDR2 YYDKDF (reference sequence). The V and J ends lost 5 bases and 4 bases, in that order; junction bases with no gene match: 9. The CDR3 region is CATSPRTSGASYNEQFF. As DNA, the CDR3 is TGTGCCACCAGCCCACGGACTAGCGGGGCCTCATACAATGAGCAGTTCTTC.

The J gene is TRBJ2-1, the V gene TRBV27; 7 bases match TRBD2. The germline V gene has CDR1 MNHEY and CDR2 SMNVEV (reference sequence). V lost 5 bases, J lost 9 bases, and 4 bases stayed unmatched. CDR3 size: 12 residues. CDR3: CASSPPSGEQFF. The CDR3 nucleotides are TGTGCCAGCAGTCCTCCTAGCGGTGAGCAGTTCTTC.

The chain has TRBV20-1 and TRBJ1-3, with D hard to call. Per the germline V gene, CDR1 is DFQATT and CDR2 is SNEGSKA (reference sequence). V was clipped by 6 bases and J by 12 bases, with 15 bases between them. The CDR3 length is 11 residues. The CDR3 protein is CSAALGNGIYF. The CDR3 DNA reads TGCAGTGCGGCACTCGGCAACGGCATATATTTT.

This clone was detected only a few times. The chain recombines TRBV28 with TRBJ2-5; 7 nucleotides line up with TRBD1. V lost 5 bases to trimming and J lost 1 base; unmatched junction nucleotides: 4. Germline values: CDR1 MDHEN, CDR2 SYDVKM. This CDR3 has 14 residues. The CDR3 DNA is TGTGCCAGCAGTCGGGACAGTAGCCAAGAGACCCAGTACTTC. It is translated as CASSRDSSQETQYF.

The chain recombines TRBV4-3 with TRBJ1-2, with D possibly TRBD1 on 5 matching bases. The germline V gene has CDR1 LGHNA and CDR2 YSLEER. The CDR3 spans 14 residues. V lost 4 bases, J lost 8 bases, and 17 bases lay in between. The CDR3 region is CASSPPGRERGYTF. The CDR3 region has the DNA TGCGCCAGCAGCCCCCCCGGCAGGGAGAGGGGCTACACCTTC.

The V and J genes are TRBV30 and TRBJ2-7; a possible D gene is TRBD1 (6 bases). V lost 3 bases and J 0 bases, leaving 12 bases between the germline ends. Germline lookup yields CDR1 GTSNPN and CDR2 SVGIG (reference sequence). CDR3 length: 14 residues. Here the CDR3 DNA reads TGTGCCTGGAGCCACCGGGACATCTCCTACGAGCAGTACTTC. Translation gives CAWSHRDISYEQYF.

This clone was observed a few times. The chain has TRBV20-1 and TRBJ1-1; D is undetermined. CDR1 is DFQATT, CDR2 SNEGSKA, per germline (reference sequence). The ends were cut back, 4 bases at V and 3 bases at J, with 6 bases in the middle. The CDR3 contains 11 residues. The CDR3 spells CSAMRDTEAFF. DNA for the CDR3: TGCAGTGCTATGAGGGACACTGAAGCTTTCTTT.

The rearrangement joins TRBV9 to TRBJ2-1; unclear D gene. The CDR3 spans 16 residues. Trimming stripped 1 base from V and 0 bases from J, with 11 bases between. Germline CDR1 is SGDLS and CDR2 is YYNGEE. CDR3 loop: CASSVFGTGSYNEQFF. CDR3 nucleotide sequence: TGTGCCAGCAGCGTATTCGGTACCGGCTCCTACAATGAGCAGTTCTTC.

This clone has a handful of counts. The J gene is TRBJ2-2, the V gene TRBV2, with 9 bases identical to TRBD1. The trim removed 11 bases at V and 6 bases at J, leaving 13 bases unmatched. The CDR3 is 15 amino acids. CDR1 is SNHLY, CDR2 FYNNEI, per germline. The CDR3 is CAASGGQGISGELFF. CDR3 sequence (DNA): TGTGCCGCGAGTGGGGGACAGGGCATATCCGGGGAGCTGTTTTTT.

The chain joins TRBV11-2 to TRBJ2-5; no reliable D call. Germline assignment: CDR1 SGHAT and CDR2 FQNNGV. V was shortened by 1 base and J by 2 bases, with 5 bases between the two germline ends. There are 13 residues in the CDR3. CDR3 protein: CASSLGQQETQYF. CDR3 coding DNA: TGTGCCAGCAGCTTAGGTCAACAAGAGACCCAGTACTTC. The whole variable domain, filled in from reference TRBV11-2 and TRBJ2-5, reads EAGVAQSPRYKIIEKRQSVAFWCNPISGHATLYWYQQILGQGPKLLIQFQNNGVVDDSQLPKDRFSAERLKGVDSTLKIQPAKLEDSAVYLCASSLGQQETQYFGPGTRLLVL.

CDR3 DNA: TGTGCCACCAGCAGAGATGAAACAGGGGTGGCAGATACGCAGTATTTT. Translated, it gives CATSRDETGVADTQYF. This chain connects TRBV15 to TRBJ2-3; 7 bases map to TRBD1. The germline V gene encodes CDR1 LNHNV and CDR2 YYDKDF (reference sequence). With 0 bases clipped from V and 4 bases from J, the junction kept 7 bases outside the gene matches. The length of the CDR3 is 16 residues.

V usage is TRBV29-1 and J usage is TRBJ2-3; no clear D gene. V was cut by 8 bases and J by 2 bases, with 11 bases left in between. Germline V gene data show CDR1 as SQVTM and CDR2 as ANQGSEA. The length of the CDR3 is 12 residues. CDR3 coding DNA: TGCAGCTCCGGCCCGACCACAGATACGCAGTATTTT. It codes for CSSGPTTDTQYF.

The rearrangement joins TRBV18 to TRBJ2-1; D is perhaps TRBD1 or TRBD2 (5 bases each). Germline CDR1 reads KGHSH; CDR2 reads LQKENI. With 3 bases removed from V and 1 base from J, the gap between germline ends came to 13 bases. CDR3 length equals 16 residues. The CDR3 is CASSPEGKASYNEQFF. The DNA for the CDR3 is TGTGCCAGCTCACCCGAGGGGAAAGCATCCTACAATGAGCAGTTCTTC.

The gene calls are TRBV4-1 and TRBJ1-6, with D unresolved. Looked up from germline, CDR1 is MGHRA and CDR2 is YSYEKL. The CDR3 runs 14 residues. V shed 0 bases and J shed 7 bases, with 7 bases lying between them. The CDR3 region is CASSQDLENSPLHF. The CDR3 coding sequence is TGCGCCAGCAGCCAAGACTTGGAGAATTCACCCCTCCACTTT.

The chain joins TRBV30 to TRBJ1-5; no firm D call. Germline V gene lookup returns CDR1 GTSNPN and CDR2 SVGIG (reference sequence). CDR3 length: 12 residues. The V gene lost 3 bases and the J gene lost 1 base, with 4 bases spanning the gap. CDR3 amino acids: CAWRDSNQPQHF. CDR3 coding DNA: TGTGCCTGGAGGGACAGCAATCAGCCCCAGCATTTT.

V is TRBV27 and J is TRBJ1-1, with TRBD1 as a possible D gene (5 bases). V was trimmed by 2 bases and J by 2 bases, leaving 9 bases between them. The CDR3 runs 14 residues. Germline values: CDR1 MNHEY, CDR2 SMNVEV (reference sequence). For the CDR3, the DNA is TGTGCCAGCAGTTTACTGGGGCCTAACACTGAAGCTTTCTTT. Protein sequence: CASSLLGPNTEAFF.

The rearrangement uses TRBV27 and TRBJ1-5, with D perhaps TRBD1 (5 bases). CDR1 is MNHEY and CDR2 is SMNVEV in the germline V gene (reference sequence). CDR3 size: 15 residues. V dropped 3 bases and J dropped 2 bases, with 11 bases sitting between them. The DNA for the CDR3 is TGTGCCAGCAGTTTTGGGGGGAACGGCAATCAGCCCCAGCATTTT. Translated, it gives CASSFGGNGNQPQHF.

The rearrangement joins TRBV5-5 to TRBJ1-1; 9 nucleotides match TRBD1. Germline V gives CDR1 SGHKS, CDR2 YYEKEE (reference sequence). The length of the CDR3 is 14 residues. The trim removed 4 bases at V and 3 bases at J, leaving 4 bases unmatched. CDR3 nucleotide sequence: TGTGCCAGCAGCAAATGGGACAGGGACACTGAAGCTTTCTTT. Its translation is CASSKWDRDTEAFF.

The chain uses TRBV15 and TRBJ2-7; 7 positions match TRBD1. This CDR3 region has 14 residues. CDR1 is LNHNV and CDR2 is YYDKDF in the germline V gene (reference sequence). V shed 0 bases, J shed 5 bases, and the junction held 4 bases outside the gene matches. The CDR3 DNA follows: TGTGCCACCAGCAGAGACTGGACAGGTCACGAGCAGTACTTC. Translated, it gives CATSRDWTGHEQYF.

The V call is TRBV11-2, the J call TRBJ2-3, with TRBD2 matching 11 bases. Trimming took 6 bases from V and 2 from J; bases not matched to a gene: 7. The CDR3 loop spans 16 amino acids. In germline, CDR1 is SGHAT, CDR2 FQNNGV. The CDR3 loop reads CASRQGLAEHTDTQYF. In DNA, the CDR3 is TGTGCCAGCAGACAGGGACTAGCGGAGCACACAGATACGCAGTATTTT.

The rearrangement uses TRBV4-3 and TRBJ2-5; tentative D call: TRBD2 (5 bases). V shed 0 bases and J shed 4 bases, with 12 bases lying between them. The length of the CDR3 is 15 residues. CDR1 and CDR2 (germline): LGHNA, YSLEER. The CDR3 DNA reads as TGCGCCAGCAGCCAAGATCCGGACTCTAGAGAGACCCAGTACTTC. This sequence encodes CASSQDPDSRETQYF.

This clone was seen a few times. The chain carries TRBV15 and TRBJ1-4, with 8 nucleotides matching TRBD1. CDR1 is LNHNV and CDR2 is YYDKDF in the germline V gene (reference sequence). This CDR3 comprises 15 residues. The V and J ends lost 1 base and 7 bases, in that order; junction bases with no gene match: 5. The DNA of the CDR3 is TGTGCCACCAGCAGAGCGCAGGGGGCGATTGAAAAACTGTTTTTT. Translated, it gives CATSRAQGAIEKLFF.

The CDR3 sequence is CASSGAGDTEAFF. The CDR3 DNA follows: TGTGCCAGCAGTGGGGCTGGGGACACTGAAGCTTTCTTT. This chain uses TRBV6-4 with TRBJ1-1, with no clear D. Trimming cost V 4 bases and J 3 bases, with 9 bases left between them. The CDR3 is 13 amino acids. Germline-derived CDR1 and CDR2 are MRHNA and SNTAGT.

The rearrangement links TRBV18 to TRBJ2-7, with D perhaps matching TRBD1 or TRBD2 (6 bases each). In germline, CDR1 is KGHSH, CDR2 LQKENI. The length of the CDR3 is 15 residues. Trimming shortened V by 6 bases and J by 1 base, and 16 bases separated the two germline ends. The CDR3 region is CASSPSGAFSYEQYF. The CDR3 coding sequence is TGTGCCAGCTCGCCCTCGGGGGCCTTTTCCTACGAGCAGTACTTC. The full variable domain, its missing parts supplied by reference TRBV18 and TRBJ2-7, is NAGVMQNPRHLVRRRGQEARLRCSPMKGHSHVYWYRQLPEEGLKFMVYLQKENIIDESGMPKERFSAEFPKEGPSILRIQQVVRGDSAAYFCASSPSGAFSYEQYFGPGTRLTVT.

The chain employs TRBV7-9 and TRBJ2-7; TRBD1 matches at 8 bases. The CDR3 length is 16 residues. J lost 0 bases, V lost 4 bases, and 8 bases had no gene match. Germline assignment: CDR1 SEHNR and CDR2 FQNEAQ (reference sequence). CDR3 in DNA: TGTGCCAGCAGCTACGACAGGGGACGGAGCTCCTACGAGCAGTACTTC. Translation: CASSYDRGRSSYEQYF.

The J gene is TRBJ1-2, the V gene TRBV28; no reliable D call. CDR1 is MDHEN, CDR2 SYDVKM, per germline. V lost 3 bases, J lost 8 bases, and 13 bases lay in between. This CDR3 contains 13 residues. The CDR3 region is CASSLGSTGGYTF. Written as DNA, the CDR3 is TGTGCCAGCAGTTTGGGGTCAACCGGAGGCTACACCTTC.